This T cell receptor beta chain was documented in a study of low-dose radiotherapy and immunotherapy resistance in tumors. Study information: Radiation delivery to Cohort 1 consisted of 0.5 Gy per fraction every 2 weeks, summing to 6.5 Gy. The treatment that patients received was intravenous nivolumab 240 mg every two weeks plus ipilimumab 1 mg/kg every six weeks.

The CDR3 has 15 residues. Germline CDR1 is SGHRS and CDR2 is YFSETQ. Trimming pared 3 bases from V and 4 bases from J, leaving 14 bases between. The sample holds many counts of this clonotype. Priming of first-strand cDNA relied on TRAV- and TRBV-specific primers (covering alpha and beta chains). It was with a constant-region primer and a V-primer adapter that TCRs were amplified over 20 PCR cycles. TCRdb used MiXCR to reprocess the reads, holding one entry per CDR3 protein. The sample lists about 60,000 distinct CDR3 sequences; roughly 23% were seen once. The time point is: after trial treatment. Treatment described: LDRT plus nivolumab, ipilimumab, low-dose cyclophosphamide and aspirin (RACIN trial).

This receptor was taken from a male donor with prostate cancer. The chain recombines TRBV5-1 with TRBJ2-1; D perhaps matches TRBD2 (7 bases). The sample consisted of PBMCs, taken after low-dose radiotherapy plus immunotherapy. The CDR3 DNA sequence: TGCGCCAGCAGCTCCGACGGGGGGCTTTACAATGAGCAGTTCTTC. Translation: CASSSDGGLYNEQFF.